The present entry profiles one T cell receptor (beta chain) with its context. The germline V gene has CDR1 MNHNY and CDR2 SVGAGI (reference sequence). V lost 10 bases to trimming and J lost 7 bases; unmatched junction nucleotides: 10. This CDR3 spans 14 amino acids. The sample is drawn from a study of blood T cell repertoires in COVID-19. TCRdb keeps only in-frame clones here, not all; method: immunoSEQ multiplex PCR. The sample has about 15,000 clones; about 91% are singletons. The source is a human donor in a cohort sampled during active COVID-19. The sample taken for sequencing was peripheral blood. The chain carries TRBV6-6 and TRBJ2-2; 9 nucleotides match TRBD1. CDR3 bases: TGTGCCACCCGGGACAGGGTTGGTCACGGGGAGCTGTTTTTT. Its protein product is CATRDRVGHGELFF.